This T cell receptor (beta chain) originates from a study of cytomegalovirus exposure and HLA in healthy donors. Study findings and constraints: Rates of TCR association differed by HLA locus in a later analysis, with DRB1 highest and HLA-C lowest. In a later analysis, donors in an Asian-associated ancestry cluster reportedly had fewer N-insertions in productive TCRs than the cohort mean.

Germline V gene lookup returns CDR1 SGHAT and CDR2 FQNNGV. This CDR3 spans 15 amino acids. V was cut by 5 bases and J by 2 bases, with 13 bases left in between. Amplification used 60 Vbeta primers and 13 Jbeta primers. Some clones are missing from TCRdb's copy, which holds only in-frame ones; the method was immunoSEQ multiplex PCR. The clone table shows more than 95,000 clones, with the ten largest holding about 3.2%. About this clone itself: Its antigen is currently unknown.

This receptor was identified in a man between 35 and 55 years old in good health and CMV-seronegative. The rearrangement joins TRBV11-2 to TRBJ1-3; D is ambiguous. Sequences were obtained from PBMCs. CDR3 bases: TGTGCCAGCAGCGGGAGCGGGTCCGCTGGAAACACCATATATTTT. Translating gives CASSGSGSAGNTIYF.